These T cell receptor beta chains were read from a single sample in a study of OX40 agonist ivuxolimab in advanced cancers. Here immunoSEQ multiplex PCR was the method, and the copy in TCRdb shows in-frame clones only, minus some. The table has about 14,000 clones, 82% seen once. The source was CD4+ or CD8+ T cells sorted from blood, collected in a trial of the OX40 agonist ivuxolimab. Source of these receptors: an adult with an advanced solid tumor such as melanoma, head and neck, liver or kidney cancer. The CDR3 runs from the conserved cysteine through the conserved F or W. Fields, in order: D gene, V gene, J gene, clone size, CDR3 DNA, CDR3 protein. A D gene is named only where the DNA matches it firmly. Clone size appears in some rows only: once, few, many, or a class for an expanded clone.

D gene: TRBD2
V gene: TRBV25-1
J gene: TRBJ2-5
clone size: .
CDR3 DNA: TGTGCCAGCAGCGCCTGGGGGGGTCGGCAAGAGACCCAGTACTTC
CDR3 protein: CASSAWGGRQETQYF

D gene: TRBD2
V gene: TRBV19
J gene: TRBJ2-1
clone size: .
CDR3 DNA: TGTGCCAGTAGTACTAGCGGGGCCGACAATGAGCAGTTCTTC
CDR3 protein: CASSTSGADNEQFF

D gene: .
V gene: TRBV6-5
J gene: TRBJ1-2
clone size: .
CDR3 DNA: TGTGCCAGCAGTTACTCGGCGGGGGGTCGGGGCTACACCTTC
CDR3 protein: CASSYSAGGRGYTF

D gene: TRBD2
V gene: TRBV7-8
J gene: TRBJ2-1
clone size: .
CDR3 DNA: TGTGCCAGCAGCTTCACTATAGCGGGAGGTAGGAATGAGCAGTTCTTC
CDR3 protein: CASSFTIAGGRNEQFF

D gene: .
V gene: TRBV27
J gene: TRBJ1-1
clone size: .
CDR3 DNA: TGTGCCAGCAGTTTATCCTTCGGGACGTTGAACACTGAAGCTTTCTTT
CDR3 protein: CASSLSFGTLNTEAFF

D gene: .
V gene: TRBV25-1
J gene: TRBJ1-5
clone size: .
CDR3 DNA: TGTGCCAGCAGTGATGAGGGGCCGTATCAGCCCCAGCATTTT
CDR3 protein: CASSDEGPYQPQHF

D gene: TRBD1
V gene: TRBV7-8
J gene: TRBJ1-1
clone size: .
CDR3 DNA: TGTGCCAGCAGCTTAGCCCAGGGGACAGCTTCGGCTTTCTTT
CDR3 protein: CASSLAQGTASAFF

D gene: .
V gene: TRBV9
J gene: TRBJ1-2
clone size: .
CDR3 DNA: TGTGCCAGCAGCGACTCCTATGGCTACACCTTC
CDR3 protein: CASSDSYGYTF

D gene: TRBD1
V gene: TRBV27
J gene: TRBJ1-1
clone size: .
CDR3 DNA: TGTGCCAGCGCCTGGACAGGGGCGCTCACTGAAGCTTTCTTT
CDR3 protein: CASAWTGALTEAFF

D gene: .
V gene: TRBV6-1
J gene: TRBJ2-7
clone size: .
CDR3 DNA: TGTGCCGCTAGTTACGAGCAGTACTTC
CDR3 protein: CAASYEQYF

D gene: .
V gene: TRBV6-5
J gene: TRBJ1-1
clone size: .
CDR3 DNA: TGTGCCAGCAGAAATAACAGGGAAGGCACTGAAGCTTTCTTT
CDR3 protein: CASRNNREGTEAFF

D gene: TRBD2
V gene: TRBV27
J gene: TRBJ2-3
clone size: .
CDR3 DNA: TGTGCCAGCAGTTTATATCGCGGGAGTACAGATACGCAGTATTTT
CDR3 protein: CASSLYRGSTDTQYF

D gene: TRBD1
V gene: TRBV7-2
J gene: TRBJ1-3
clone size: .
CDR3 DNA: TGTGCCAGCAGCCCTGGGACAGGGGTTGGAAACACCATATATTTT
CDR3 protein: CASSPGTGVGNTIYF

D gene: TRBD1
V gene: TRBV4-1
J gene: TRBJ2-1
clone size: .
CDR3 DNA: TGCGCCAGCAGCCAAGGGGACAGGGTACCCTACAATGAGCAGTTCTTC
CDR3 protein: CASSQGDRVPYNEQFF

D gene: TRBD2
V gene: TRBV7-9
J gene: TRBJ2-1
clone size: few
CDR3 DNA: TGTGCCAGCAGCCTCCCCCGGACTAGCGAGAGCTCCTACAATGAGCAGTTCTTC
CDR3 protein: CASSLPRTSESSYNEQFF

D gene: .
V gene: TRBV19
J gene: TRBJ1-1
clone size: .
CDR3 DNA: TGTGCCAGTAGTTATAGGAACACTGAAGCTTTCTTT
CDR3 protein: CASSYRNTEAFF

D gene: .
V gene: TRBV27
J gene: TRBJ1-5
clone size: large
CDR3 DNA: TGTGCCAGCAGCCTCAGGGGCGGCAATCAGCCCCAGCATTTT
CDR3 protein: CASSLRGGNQPQHF

D gene: .
V gene: TRBV6-4
J gene: TRBJ2-3
clone size: .
CDR3 DNA: TGTGCCAGCAGTGACTCAGAGGGTAGCACAGATACGCAGTATTTT
CDR3 protein: CASSDSEGSTDTQYF

D gene: .
V gene: TRBV7-8
J gene: TRBJ2-7
clone size: .
CDR3 DNA: TGTGCCAGCAGCTTACCCGATACCTACGAGCAGTACTTC
CDR3 protein: CASSLPDTYEQYF

D gene: .
V gene: TRBV29-1
J gene: TRBJ2-7
clone size: .
CDR3 DNA: TGCAGCGTTGAAGAGCACACCTACGAGCAGTACTTC
CDR3 protein: CSVEEHTYEQYF

D gene: TRBD2
V gene: TRBV28
J gene: TRBJ2-5
clone size: .
CDR3 DNA: TGTGCCAGCAGTTCTGCGGGAGAGTTAGAGGAGACCCAGTACTTC
CDR3 protein: CASSSAGELEETQYF